One TCR beta chain is described in this entry. Recovered Cohort 3 donors showed two negative PCRs, clearance, or symptom resolution. Per the study methods: Reference gene primer amplification in the assay estimated nucleated cell counts. The repertoire was sequenced with immunoSEQ multiplex PCR; TCRdb's copy has only in-frame clones and lacks some. For V, J and clone size, that table is used; D and trimming come from the DNA. The table has 250,000 to 300,000 clones, approximately 85% seen once. The sample originates from a study of blood T cell repertoires in COVID-19. Study information: The analysed material was cDNA or gDNA that came from T cells, B-cell-depleted T cells, or PBMCs.

Germline V gives CDR1 MGHRA, CDR2 YSYEKL. The CDR3 has 15 residues. The V gene lost 4 bases and the J gene lost 3 bases, with 13 bases spanning the gap. Sequenced sample: PBMCs or T cells enriched from blood (not recorded which). The clonotype originates from a woman aged 25 to 39 who had recovered from COVID-19. The J gene is TRBJ1-5, the V gene TRBV4-1; D not certain. The CDR3 here is CASSPTFRVNQPQHF. CDR3 sequence (DNA): TGCGCCAGCAGCCCTACTTTTCGGGTCAATCAGCCCCAGCATTTT.